The next 5 T cell receptor beta chains were all read from a single sample in a study of cytomegalovirus exposure and HLA in healthy donors. PCR used 60 Vbeta primers and 13 Jbeta primers. The assay was immunoSEQ multiplex PCR, and TCRdb's table has in-frame clones only and misses some. The table has 100,000 or so clones, about 80% seen once; the top ten hold 4.1%. What was sequenced was PBMCs. The origin of the receptors is a man aged 40-55 years in good health and CMV-seronegative.

The rearrangement joins TRBV5-5 to TRBJ2-7; 8 positions agree with TRBD2. In germline, CDR1 is SGHKS, CDR2 YYEKEE (reference sequence). The CDR3 runs to 15 residues. The V segment lost 2 bases and the J segment 2 bases; nucleotides outside the gene matches: 6. The CDR3 region is CASSFELAVTYEQYF. Written as DNA, the CDR3 is TGTGCCAGCAGCTTCGAACTAGCGGTAACCTACGAGCAGTACTTC.

DNA for the CDR3: TGTGCCAGTAGTAAGGGACAGGGGGCGCCGGATTTTCTCATGAACACTGAAGCTTTCTTT. Translating it yields CASSKGQGAPDFLMNTEAFF. The gene calls are TRBV19 and TRBJ1-1; TRBD1 aligns across 12 bases. The length of the CDR3 is 20 residues. Trimming removed 4 bases from V and 0 bases from J; junction bases left unmatched: 15. In germline, CDR1 is LNHDA, CDR2 SQIVND (reference sequence).

This chain connects TRBV19 to TRBJ2-2; no reliable D call. Germline values: CDR1 LNHDA, CDR2 SQIVND (reference sequence). There are 15 residues in the CDR3. The ends were cut back, 3 bases at V and 4 bases at J, with 12 bases in the middle. CDR3 bases: TGTGCCAGTAGTATTGGTAGCTTCCTCACCGGGGAGCTGTTTTTT. This translates into CASSIGSFLTGELFF.

On this clone: Other DNA variants within this sample encode the same CDR3. CDR3 amino acids: CASSSQGGTEAFF. CDR3 coding DNA: TGTGCCAGCAGCTCTCAGGGAGGGACTGAAGCTTTCTTT. V and J are TRBV6-5 and TRBJ1-1; possibly TRBD1 for D (5 bases). Per the germline V gene, CDR1 is MNHEY and CDR2 is SVGAGI. The CDR3 loop spans 13 amino acids. Trimming took 6 bases from V and 5 from J, leaving 13 bases between them.

With respect to this clone: The junction does not match germline at one end; this may be a read error. The chain links TRBV7-9 to TRBJ1-3; D gene ambiguous. The CDR3 spans 16 residues. Germline V gene data show CDR1 as SEHNR and CDR2 as FQNEAQ (reference sequence). The CDR3 region has the DNA TGTTCCAGCAGCTTCCAATCTAGGTTATCTGGAAACACCATATATTTT. Protein product: CSSSFQSRLSGNTIYF. Full variable domain (rest looked up from reference TRBV7-9 and TRBJ1-3): DTGVSQNPRHKITKRGQNVTFRCDPISEHNRLYWYRQTLGQGPEFLTYFQNEAQLEKSRLLSDRFSAERPKGSFSTLEIQRTEQGDSAMYLCSSSFQSRLSGNTIYFGEGSWLTVV.